The rows below give T cell receptor beta chains drawn from one sample of a study of CD8+CD57+ T cells in acquired aplastic anemia. TCRdb used MiXCR to reprocess the reads, holding one entry per CDR3 protein. The sample contains fewer than 200,000 distinct CDR3 sequences, about two thirds of which appear only once. Material: sorted CD4+, CD8+, or CD8+CD57+ T cells (not recorded which) from PBMCs. The receptor source for this set is a human donor with aplastic anemia. Each CDR3 is given with its conserved first and last residue. The D gene is left open where the match is weak. Only some rows state a clone size, as once, few, many or a class for expanded clones.

v_gene,abundance,d_gene,j_gene,CDR3nt,CDR3aa
TRBV24-1,few,NA,TRBJ1-5,TGTGCGACCCAGCCTGCTTCCAACGATCAGCCCCAGCATTTT,CATQPASNDQPQHF
TRBV3-1,many,NA,TRBJ2-1,TGTGCCAGCAGCCACGCAAGGGACGGCCCCAATGAGCAGTTCTTC,CASSHARDGPNEQFF
TRBV19,NA,NA,TRBJ2-5,TGTGCCAGTAGTATAGTGAAGACAGGAGGAGAGACCCAGTACTTC,CASSIVKTGGETQYF
TRBV7-3,NA,NA,TRBJ2-6,TGCGCCAGCAGCCAAGGTCAAGCAGGGCTTGGGGCCAACGTCCTGGCTTTC,CASSQGQAGLGANVLAF
TRBV7-2,medium-sized,TRBD2,TRBJ2-7,TGTGCCAGCAGCTTAGCGGGACTAGACCTCCCTACCGAGCAGTACTTC,CASSLAGLDLPTEQYF
TRBV6-6,NA,NA,TRBJ2-3,TGTGCCAGCAGTTACAAGGAAGAGGGGGCAGATACGCAGTATTTT,CASSYKEEGADTQYF
TRBV15,NA,NA,TRBJ1-2,TGTGCCACCAGGGAATCGGGGAGTGGGAACTATGGCTACACCTTC,CATRESGSGNYGYTF
TRBV20-1,NA,TRBD2,TRBJ2-1,TGCAGTGCTAGAGCGCCGGGTAGCGGGGGACTCTACAATGAGCAGTTCTTC,CSARAPGSGGLYNEQFF
TRBV9,NA,NA,TRBJ2-3,TGTGCCAGCAGCGTAGCGGGTTGGGGATGGGTTACCACAGATACGCAGTATTTT,CASSVAGWGWVTTDTQYF
TRBV5-1,many,NA,TRBJ1-1,TGCGCCAGCAGCGACTTTGGGAGACTACACACTGAAGCTTTCTTT,CASSDFGRLHTEAFF
TRBV24-1,NA,NA,TRBJ2-1,TGTGCCACCAGTGATGTTGCGGGGCCCAACAATGAGCAGTTCTTC,CATSDVAGPNNEQFF
TRBV20-1,once,NA,TRBJ2-7,TGCAGTGCTAGCCCCTCCTGGATGTCTTCCTACGAGCAGTACTTC,CSASPSWMSSYEQYF
TRBV7-8,NA,TRBD1,TRBJ2-5,TGTGCCAGCAGCCCAGGGACAGGGGTAGGACAAGAGACCCAGTACTTC,CASSPGTGVGQETQYF
TRBV5-1,NA,NA,TRBJ1-1,TGCGCCAGCAGCTTAGGGCAGGGAGGGAGCACTGAAGCTTTCTTT,CASSLGQGGSTEAFF
TRBV19,NA,TRBD1,TRBJ1-6,TGTGCCAGTAGTATGGGGACAGGGTTCCCGGTTTCACCCCTCCACTTT,CASSMGTGFPVSPLHF
TRBV2,NA,NA,TRBJ2-3,TGTGCCAGCAGTGAAAAATTGCTTAGCACAGATACGCAGTATTTT,CASSEKLLSTDTQYF
TRBV15,NA,NA,TRBJ1-6,TGTGCCAGCTCGGGGTCGGCAGGGAATTCACCCCTCCACTTT,CASSGSAGNSPLHF
TRBV19,NA,NA,TRBJ2-3,TGTGCCAGTACCAGAGCGCGTAGCACAGATACGCAGTGTTTT,CASTRARSTDTQCF
TRBV20-1,few,NA,TRBJ1-1,TGCAGTGCCATAGGACAGATGAACACTGAAGCTTTCTTT,CSAIGQMNTEAFF
TRBV19,NA,NA,TRBJ1-6,TGTGCCAGTAGTATAGGGGCGCATTCACCCCTCCACTTT,CASSIGAHSPLHF
TRBV13,few,TRBD1,TRBJ2-5,TGTGCCAGCAGCTTATTACAGGGGCCCCAGTACTTC,CASSLLQGPQYF
TRBV24-1,NA,NA,TRBJ2-2,TGTGCCACCAGTGATCAAACTAGGAACGGGGAGCTGTTTTTT,CATSDQTRNGELFF